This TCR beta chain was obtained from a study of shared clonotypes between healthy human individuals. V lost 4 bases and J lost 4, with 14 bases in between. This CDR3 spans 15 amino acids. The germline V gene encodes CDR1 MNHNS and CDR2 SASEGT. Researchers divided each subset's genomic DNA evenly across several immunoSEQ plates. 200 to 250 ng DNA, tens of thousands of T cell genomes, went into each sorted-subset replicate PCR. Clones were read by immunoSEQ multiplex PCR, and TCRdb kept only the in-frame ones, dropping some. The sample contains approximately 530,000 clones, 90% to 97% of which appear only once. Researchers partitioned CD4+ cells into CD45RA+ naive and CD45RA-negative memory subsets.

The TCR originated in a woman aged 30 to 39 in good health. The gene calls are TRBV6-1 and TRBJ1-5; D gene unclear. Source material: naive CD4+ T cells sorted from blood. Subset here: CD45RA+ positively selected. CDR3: CASSGAAPRNQPQHF. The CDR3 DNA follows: TGTGCCAGCAGTGGGGCTGCCCCAAGAAATCAGCCCCAGCATTTT.